The T cell receptor beta chain described here comes from a study of cytomegalovirus exposure and HLA in healthy donors. General study results and limits: One cluster of highly shared sequence variants probably arose as a sequencing artifact. Association of a missense DCLRE1C variant with TCR beta V- and J-gene trimming was reported in a later analysis. Cytomegalovirus association was assigned to around 150 TCR beta chains.

PCR was performed using 60 Vbeta and 13 Jbeta primers. In the authors' workflow: A later analysis tallied roughly 77 million unique TCR beta chains, around 12 million of them shared. Using immunoSEQ multiplex PCR, the repertoire was profiled, and TCRdb retains in-frame clones only, with some absent. That table gives V, J and clone size, and the DNA gave D and trimming. The sample lists about 170,000 clones; approximately 81% were seen once. A note on this clone: Its target is unknown.

This CDR3 is 14 amino acids long. Trimming cost V 4 bases and J 4 bases; bases outside gene matches: 5. Germline V gives CDR1 LNHDA, CDR2 SQIVND (reference sequence). The V gene is TRBV19, the J gene TRBJ1-2; 8 bases line up with TRBD1. The source of this sequence is a man aged 25 to 45 in good health and CMV-seropositive. Specimen: PBMCs. CDR3 in amino acids: CASSSAGGFYGYTF. The CDR3 DNA is TGTGCCAGTAGTAGTGCAGGGGGCTTCTATGGCTACACCTTC.